The next 17 T cell receptor beta chains were all read from a single sample in a study of human T cells and chemical hapten exposure. Documented time point: healthy volunteer bleed at 2 weeks. Unfractionated whole blood yielded total RNA. Each CDR3 protein is one row after TCRdb ran MiXCR on the RACE reads. The table shows about 45,000 distinct CDR3 sequences, with roughly 4.1% occurring only once. Material for sequencing was whole blood. The receptor set was obtained from a human donor in good health. Some clones in this sample may be carry-over from other donors' samples.

The chain joins TRBV5-4 to TRBJ2-2; D is possibly TRBD2 (6 bases). CDR3 length: 16 amino acids. V gave up 0 bases and J gave up 0 bases, with 9 bases separating them. Germline CDR1 and CDR2: SGHNT and YYREEE (reference sequence). The CDR3 sequence is CASSLALAANTGELFF. The CDR3 DNA is TGTGCCAGCAGCTTGGCATTAGCGGCGAACACCGGGGAGCTGTTTTTT.

This clonotype has a count of ten or more. The chain links TRBV13 to TRBJ1-6; 7 bases are shared with TRBD1. This CDR3 has 19 amino acids. Germline CDR1 PRHDT, CDR2 FYEKMQ (reference sequence). Trimming cost V 5 bases and J 9 bases; bases outside gene matches: 22. CDR3 sequence: CASSLHRSTGKWLVSPLHF. CDR3 DNA: TGTGCCAGCAGCCTCCACCGTTCGACAGGGAAATGGTTAGTTTCACCCCTCCACTTT.

There are a few counts of this clonotype. The CDR3 bases are TGCGCCAGCAGCTCCATAGCGGGAGGGACCTACGAGCAGTACTTC. Encoded protein: CASSSIAGGTYEQYF. The chain combines TRBV5-1 with TRBJ2-7, with 11 bases fitting TRBD2. The J segment lost 2 bases and the V segment lost 3 bases, leaving 4 bases of the junction unmatched. The CDR3 loop spans 15 amino acids. The germline CDR1 and CDR2 sequences are SGHRS and YFSETQ.

The V and J genes are TRBV25-1 and TRBJ2-1, with D possibly matching TRBD2 (6 bases). The CDR3 is made up of 14 amino acids. Germline-derived CDR1 and CDR2 are MGHDK and SYGVNS. Trimming cost V 3 bases and J 4 bases, with 10 bases left between them. The CDR3 sequence is CASSDGGTYNEQFF. The CDR3 region has the DNA TGTGCCAGCAGTGATGGCGGGACTTACAATGAGCAGTTCTTC.

The table lists this clonotype with a few counts. This chain connects TRBV6-5 to TRBJ1-1, with TRBD1 matching 7 bases. Germline V gives CDR1 MNHEY, CDR2 SVGAGI. The CDR3 consists of 15 residues. V lost 0 bases, J lost 7 bases, and 8 bases stayed unmatched. In DNA, the CDR3 is TGTGCCAGCAGTTACTCGACGTCAGGGGGAAGTGAAGCTTTCTTT. This translates into CASSYSTSGGSEAFF.

V gene TRBV11-2 combines with J gene TRBJ2-7; D ambiguous. V shed 4 bases and J shed 7 bases, with 8 bases lying between them. The germline gives CDR1 SGHAT, CDR2 FQNNGV. The CDR3 has 11 amino acids. The CDR3 coding sequence is TGTGCCAGCAGCTCCATCGGGGAGCAGTACTTC. This encodes CASSSIGEQYF.

J is TRBJ1-2 and V is TRBV7-9; 8 bases align to TRBD1. The CDR3 runs 12 residues. The ends lost 8 bases at V and 3 bases at J; junction bases unmatched: 2. CDR1 is SEHNR and CDR2 is FQNEAQ in the germline V gene (reference sequence). CDR3 loop: CASRGQDYGYTF. CDR3 DNA: TGTGCCAGCCGGGGACAGGACTATGGCTACACCTTC.

This clonotype has at least ten counts. CDR3 protein: CASSFEGGYEQYF. CDR3 DNA: TGTGCCAGCAGTTTCGAAGGGGGGTACGAGCAGTACTTC. The chain combines TRBV12-3 or TRBV12-4 with TRBJ2-7; the D call may be TRBD1 or TRBD2 (6 bases each). The CDR3 covers 13 residues. Trimming cost V 3 bases and J 4 bases, with 10 bases left between them.

This clonotype was picked up many times. V usage is TRBV6-6 and J usage is TRBJ1-5; D gene unclear. Looked up from germline, CDR1 is MNHNY and CDR2 is SVGAGI (reference sequence). V was pared by 4 bases and J by 2 bases, with 9 bases between. The CDR3 has 14 amino acids. The CDR3 protein is CASSFAKGNQPQHF. The CDR3 DNA reads TGTGCCAGCAGTTTTGCCAAGGGCAATCAGCCCCAGCATTTT.

This clonotype was picked up many times. J is TRBJ2-3 and V is TRBV7-9; TRBD1 aligns across 7 bases. This CDR3 region has 15 residues. Germline lookup yields CDR1 SEHNR and CDR2 FQNEAQ (reference sequence). The ends lost 5 bases at V and 6 bases at J; junction bases unmatched: 11. In nucleotides, the CDR3 is TGTGCCAGCAGCCCACAGGGGTCAGGGTGGGATACGCAGTATTTT. Translated, it gives CASSPQGSGWDTQYF.

This clonotype showed up many times. The rearrangement links TRBV9 to TRBJ2-7; weak D call: TRBD2 (8 bases). This CDR3 has 15 amino acids. Per the germline V gene, CDR1 is SGDLS and CDR2 is YYNGEE. V lost 3 bases to trimming and J lost 1 base, with 14 bases between them. CDR3 amino acids: CASSAGGTESYEQYF. For the CDR3, the DNA is TGTGCCAGCAGCGCGGGGGGGACAGAATCCTACGAGCAGTACTTC.

This clonotype was detected many times. The gene calls are TRBV2 and TRBJ2-1; D not certain. This CDR3 contains 17 residues. The germline gives CDR1 SNHLY, CDR2 FYNNEI. The V and J ends lost 2 bases and 2 bases respectively, with 16 bases between them. CDR3 region: CASSEISWGSTYNEQFF. Written as DNA, the CDR3 is TGTGCCAGCAGTGAAATCTCTTGGGGATCCACCTACAATGAGCAGTTCTTC.

This clonotype was detected only a few times. This chain connects TRBV11-2 to TRBJ2-7; D remains ambiguous. This CDR3 has 16 amino acids. V lost 3 bases to trimming and J lost 4 bases, with 19 bases between them. CDR1 is SGHAT and CDR2 is FQNNGV in the germline V gene. The CDR3 DNA follows: TGTGCCAGCAGCTTGAAAGTGAGGACGGCCCATTACGAGCAGTACTTC. Its protein product is CASSLKVRTAHYEQYF.

This clonotype was seen repeatedly, ten times or more. The chain carries TRBV7-2 and TRBJ2-1, with 14 nucleotides matching TRBD2. V lost 5 bases to trimming and J lost 5 bases; unmatched junction nucleotides: 5. Germline values: CDR1 SGHTA, CDR2 FQGNSA. This CDR3 contains 16 residues. The CDR3 DNA follows: TGTGCCAGCAGCGGGCGGGGACTAGCGGGGGACAATGAGCAGTTCTTC. Amino acids: CASSGRGLAGDNEQFF.

This clonotype was detected only once. A much larger clone differs by one base, so this may be a read error. The final CDR3 position lacks the conserved phenylalanine or tryptophan, pointing to a likely read error. The chain employs TRBV20-1 and TRBJ2-1; tentative D call: TRBD2 (5 bases). The germline V gene encodes CDR1 DFQATT and CDR2 SNEGSKA (reference sequence). Trimming cost V 4 bases and J 9 bases, with 13 bases left between them. The CDR3 is made up of 12 amino acids. CDR3 loop: CSAKLIAPEQFL. The CDR3, as DNA: TGCAGTGCTAAACTCATAGCGCCTGAGCAGTTCTTA.

There are many counts of this clonotype. V and J are TRBV29-1 and TRBJ1-5; no clear D gene. In germline, CDR1 is SQVTM, CDR2 ANQGSEA. V lost 4 bases, J lost 1 base, and 5 bases lay in between. This CDR3 is built from 12 residues. The CDR3 protein is CSVGGSNQPQHF. The CDR3, as DNA: TGCAGCGTTGGGGGAAGCAATCAGCCCCAGCATTTT. The variable domain in full, completed from reference TRBV29-1 and TRBJ1-5, reads SAVISQKPSRDICQRGTSLTIQCQVDSQVTMMFWYRQQPGQSLTLIATANQGSEATYESGFVIDKFPISRPNLTFSTLTVSNMSPEDSSIYLCSVGGSNQPQHFGDGTRLSIL.

This clonotype was counted at least ten times. The rearrangement links TRBV14 to TRBJ1-4; tentative D call: TRBD1 (6 bases). The germline V gene has CDR1 SGHDN and CDR2 FVKESK. The CDR3 has 17 residues. Trimming removed 2 bases at V and 0 bases at J, with 13 bases between. CDR3 protein: CASSQTGRGATNEKLFF. The DNA for the CDR3 is TGTGCCAGCAGCCAAACGGGCAGGGGAGCAACTAATGAAAAACTGTTTTTT.